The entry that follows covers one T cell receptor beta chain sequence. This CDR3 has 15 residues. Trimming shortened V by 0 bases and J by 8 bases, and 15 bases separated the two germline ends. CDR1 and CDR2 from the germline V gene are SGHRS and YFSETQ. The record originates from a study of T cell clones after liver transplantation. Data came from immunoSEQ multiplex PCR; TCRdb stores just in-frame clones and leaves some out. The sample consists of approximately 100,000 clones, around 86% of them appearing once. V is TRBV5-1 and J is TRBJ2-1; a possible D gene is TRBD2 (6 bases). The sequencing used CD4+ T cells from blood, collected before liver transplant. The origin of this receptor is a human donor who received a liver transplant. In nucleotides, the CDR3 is TGCGCCAGCAGCTTGGCGGGAGCGGACTGGGATGAGCAGTTCTTC. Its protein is CASSLAGADWDEQFF.